This TCR beta chain was found in a study of T cell clones after liver transplantation. Overall study context: TCRbeta sequencing after a pre-transplant mixed lymphocyte reaction identified graft-donor-reactive clones, later tracked in post-transplant blood. As an antigen-independent comparator, third-party-reactive TCRbeta sequences came from pre-transplant mixed lymphocyte reactions.

The protocol was immunoSEQ multiplex PCR, while the TCRdb copy is restricted to in-frame clones and leaves out a portion. The data show nearly 11,000 clones, 70% to 75% seen once. CD3+CD4+ and CD3+CD8+ cells were FACS-sorted from thawed unstimulated PBMCs. CDR1 is SNHLY, CDR2 FYNNEI, per germline. Unmatched junction bases numbered 7, after V lost 4 bases and J lost 4 bases. The CDR3 extends over 16 amino acids. The TCR comes from a human patient who received a liver transplant. Some T cells may be the graft donor's. The chain employs TRBV2 and TRBJ2-1, with 10 bases identical to TRBD1. The material was CD4+ T cells from blood, obtained about 31 months after liver transplant. In DNA form, the CDR3 reads TGTGCCAGCAGTGGACCGACAGGGGGCCCTTACAATGAGCAGTTCTTC. Translated: CASSGPTGGPYNEQFF.